This is a list of T cell receptor beta chains from one sample in a study of identical twins. TCRdb used MiXCR to reprocess the 5' RACE reads, holding one entry per CDR3 protein. The sample has some 240,000 distinct CDR3 sequences, about 11% seen once. Sequencing was carried out using memory T cells sorted from blood. These receptors came from a man aged 45-60 years in good health. CDR3s include the opening cysteine and the closing phenylalanine or tryptophan. A D gene is named only where the DNA matches it firmly. Rows give clone size only sometimes, using once, few, many, or a class for an expanded clone.

clone_size: few
v_call: TRBV20-1
d_call: TRBD2
j_call: TRBJ2-5
cdr3_aa: CSELRLAGQETQYF
cdr3_nt: TGCAGTGAATTGAGACTAGCGGGGCAAGAGACCCAGTACTTC

clone_size: few
v_call: TRBV4-3
d_call: .
j_call: TRBJ2-3
cdr3_aa: CASSQDLGDSLTSTDTQYF
cdr3_nt: TGCGCCAGCAGCCAAGATTTGGGAGACTCCCTAACGAGCACAGATACGCAGTATTTT

clone_size: .
v_call: TRBV27
d_call: TRBD1
j_call: TRBJ1-5
cdr3_aa: CASSPLRGTGGNQPQHF
cdr3_nt: TGTGCCAGCAGTCCGCTAAGAGGGACAGGGGGCAATCAGCCCCAGCATTTT

clone_size: .
v_call: TRBV21-1
d_call: .
j_call: TRBJ1-6
cdr3_aa: CASSKEDLDRAGSPLHF
cdr3_nt: TGTGCCAGCAGCAAAGAGGACTTGGACCGGGCAGGGTCACCCCTCCACTTT

clone_size: many
v_call: TRBV5-1
d_call: .
j_call: TRBJ2-4
cdr3_aa: CASSVDTAKNIQYF
cdr3_nt: TGCGCCAGCAGCGTGGACACAGCCAAAAACATTCAGTACTTC

clone_size: .
v_call: TRBV2
d_call: .
j_call: TRBJ2-7
cdr3_aa: CASSAGASYEQYF
cdr3_nt: TGTGCCAGCAGTGCGGGGGCCTCCTACGAGCAGTACTTC

clone_size: many
v_call: TRBV2
d_call: .
j_call: TRBJ2-1
cdr3_aa: CASSLGISRDEQFF
cdr3_nt: TGTGCCAGCAGTTTGGGGATTTCGCGCGATGAGCAGTTCTTC

clone_size: few
v_call: TRBV12-3/TRBV12-4
d_call: TRBD2
j_call: TRBJ2-2
cdr3_aa: CASGTSGSTGELFF
cdr3_nt: TGTGCCAGTGGGACTAGCGGATCCACCGGGGAGCTGTTTTTT

clone_size: few
v_call: TRBV6-1
d_call: TRBD1
j_call: TRBJ2-1
cdr3_aa: CASSEGHSRGNEQFF
cdr3_nt: TGTGCCAGCAGTGAGGGACACTCCAGGGGGAATGAGCAGTTCTTC

clone_size: few
v_call: TRBV20-1
d_call: TRBD1
j_call: TRBJ2-1
cdr3_aa: CSASPGQGDNEQFF
cdr3_nt: TGCAGTGCTTCACCGGGACAGGGAGACAATGAGCAGTTCTTC

clone_size: .
v_call: TRBV28
d_call: TRBD2
j_call: TRBJ2-1
cdr3_aa: CASSRGTSGLFYNEQFF
cdr3_nt: TGTGCCAGCAGCCGAGGGACTAGCGGCCTCTTCTACAATGAGCAGTTCTTC

clone_size: once
v_call: TRBV21-1
d_call: .
j_call: TRBJ2-7
cdr3_aa: CASSSHTEQYF
cdr3_nt: TGTGCCAGCAGCTCCCACACGGAGCAGTACTTC

clone_size: few
v_call: TRBV4-3
d_call: .
j_call: TRBJ2-3
cdr3_aa: CASREGGTDTQYF
cdr3_nt: TGCGCCAGCAGGGAGGGGGGCACAGATACGCAGTATTTT

clone_size: few
v_call: TRBV11-2
d_call: TRBD2
j_call: TRBJ2-3
cdr3_aa: CASSQISPGLAGGRKDTQYF
cdr3_nt: TGTGCCAGCAGCCAAATATCGCCGGGACTAGCGGGGGGGCGCAAAGATACGCAGTATTTT

clone_size: .
v_call: TRBV11-2
d_call: .
j_call: TRBJ1-3
cdr3_aa: CASSFEGNTIYF
cdr3_nt: TGTGCCAGCAGCTTTGAGGGAAACACCATATATTTT

clone_size: .
v_call: TRBV3-1
d_call: .
j_call: TRBJ2-7
cdr3_aa: CASSQGPGREQYF
cdr3_nt: TGTGCCAGCAGCCAAGGTCCGGGGCGCGAGCAGTACTTC

clone_size: .
v_call: TRBV5-1
d_call: .
j_call: TRBJ1-1
cdr3_aa: CASSLTGAGSTEAFF
cdr3_nt: TGCGCCAGCAGCTTGACGGGGGCAGGAAGCACTGAAGCTTTCTTT